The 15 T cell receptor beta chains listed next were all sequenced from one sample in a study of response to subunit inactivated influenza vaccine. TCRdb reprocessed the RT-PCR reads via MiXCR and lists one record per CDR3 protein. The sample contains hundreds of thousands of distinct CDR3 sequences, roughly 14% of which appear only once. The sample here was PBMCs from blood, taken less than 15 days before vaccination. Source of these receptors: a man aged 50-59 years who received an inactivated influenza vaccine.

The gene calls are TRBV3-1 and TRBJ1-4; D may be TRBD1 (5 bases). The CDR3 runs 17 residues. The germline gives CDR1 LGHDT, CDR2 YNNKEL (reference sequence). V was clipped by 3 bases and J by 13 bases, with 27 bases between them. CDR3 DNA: TGTGCCAGCAGCCATTTAAAGAGAGGGACCGAAGGGTTGGGACTGTTTTTT. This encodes CASSHLKRGTEGLGLFF.

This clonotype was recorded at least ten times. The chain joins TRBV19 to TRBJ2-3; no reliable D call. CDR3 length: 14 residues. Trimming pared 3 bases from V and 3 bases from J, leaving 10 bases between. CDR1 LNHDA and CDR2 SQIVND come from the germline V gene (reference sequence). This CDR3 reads CASSIRGWTDTQYF. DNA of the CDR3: TGTGCCAGTAGTATCCGTGGCTGGACAGATACGCAGTATTTT.

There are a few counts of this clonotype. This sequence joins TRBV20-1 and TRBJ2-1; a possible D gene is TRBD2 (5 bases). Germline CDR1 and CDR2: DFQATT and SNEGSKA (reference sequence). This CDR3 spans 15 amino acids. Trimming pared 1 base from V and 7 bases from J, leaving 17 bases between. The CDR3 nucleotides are TGCAGTGCTAGAGTCAACAGCGGCCCTATGAATGAGCAGTTCTTC. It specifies CSARVNSGPMNEQFF.

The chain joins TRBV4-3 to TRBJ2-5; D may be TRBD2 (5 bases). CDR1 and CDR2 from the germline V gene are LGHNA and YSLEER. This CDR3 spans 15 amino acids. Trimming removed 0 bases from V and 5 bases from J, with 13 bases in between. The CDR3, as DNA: TGCGCCAGCAGCCAAGATCGGGGTAGCGCGGAGACCCAGTACTTC. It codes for CASSQDRGSAETQYF.

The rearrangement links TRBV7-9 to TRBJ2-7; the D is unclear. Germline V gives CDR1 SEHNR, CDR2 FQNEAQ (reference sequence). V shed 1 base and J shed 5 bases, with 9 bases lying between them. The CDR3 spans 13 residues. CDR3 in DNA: TGTGCCAGCAGCTTAGGTCTAGGCCACGAGCAGTACTTC. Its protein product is CASSLGLGHEQYF.

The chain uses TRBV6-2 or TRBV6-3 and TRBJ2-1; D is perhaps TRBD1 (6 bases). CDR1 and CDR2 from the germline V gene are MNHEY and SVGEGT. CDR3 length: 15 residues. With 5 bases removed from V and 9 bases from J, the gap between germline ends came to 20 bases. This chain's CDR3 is CASSLTTPRGGEQFF. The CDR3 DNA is TGTGCCAGCAGTCTCACCACCCCCAGGGGCGGTGAGCAGTTCTTC.

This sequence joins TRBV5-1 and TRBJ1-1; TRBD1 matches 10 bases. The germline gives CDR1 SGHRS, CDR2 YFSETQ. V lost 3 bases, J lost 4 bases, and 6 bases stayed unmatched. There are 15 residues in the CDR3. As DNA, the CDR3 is TGCGCCAGCAGCTGGCGGACAGGGGGGACCACTGAAGCTTTCTTT. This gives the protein CASSWRTGGTTEAFF.

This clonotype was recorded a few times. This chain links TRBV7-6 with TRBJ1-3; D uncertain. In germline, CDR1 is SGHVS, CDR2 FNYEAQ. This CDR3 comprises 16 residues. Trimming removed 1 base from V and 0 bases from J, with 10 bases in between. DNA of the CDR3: TGTGCCAGCAGCTTAGGTTCAGGCCTCTCTGGAAACACCATATATTTT. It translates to CASSLGSGLSGNTIYF.

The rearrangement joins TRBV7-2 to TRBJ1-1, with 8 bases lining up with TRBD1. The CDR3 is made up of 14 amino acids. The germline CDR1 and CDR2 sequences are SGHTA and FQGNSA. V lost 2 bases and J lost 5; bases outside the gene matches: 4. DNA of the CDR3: TGTGCCAGCAGCTTAACGACAGGGGTGACTGAAGCTTTCTTT. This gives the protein CASSLTTGVTEAFF.

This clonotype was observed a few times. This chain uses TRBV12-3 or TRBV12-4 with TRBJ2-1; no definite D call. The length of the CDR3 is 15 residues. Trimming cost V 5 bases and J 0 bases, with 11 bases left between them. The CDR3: CASSADSPSYNEQFF. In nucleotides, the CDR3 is TGTGCCAGCAGTGCAGACTCCCCCTCCTACAATGAGCAGTTCTTC.

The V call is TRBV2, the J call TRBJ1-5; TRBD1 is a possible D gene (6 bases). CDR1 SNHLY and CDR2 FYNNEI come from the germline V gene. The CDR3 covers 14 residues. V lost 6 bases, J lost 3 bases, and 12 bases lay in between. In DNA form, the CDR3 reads TGTGCCAGCAGATTAGACAGGCTCAATCAGCCCCAGCATTTT. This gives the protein CASRLDRLNQPQHF.

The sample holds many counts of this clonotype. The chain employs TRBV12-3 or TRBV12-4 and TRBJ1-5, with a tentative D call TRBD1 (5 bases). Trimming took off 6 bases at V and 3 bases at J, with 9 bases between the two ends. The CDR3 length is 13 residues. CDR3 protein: CASSRQYNQPQHF. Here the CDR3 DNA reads TGTGCCAGCAGCAGACAGTACAATCAGCCCCAGCATTTT.

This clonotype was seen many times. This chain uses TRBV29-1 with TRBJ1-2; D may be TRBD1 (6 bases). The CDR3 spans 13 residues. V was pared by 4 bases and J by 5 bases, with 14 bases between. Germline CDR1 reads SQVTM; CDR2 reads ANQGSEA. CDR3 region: CSVGARGAYGYTF. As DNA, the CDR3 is TGCAGCGTTGGGGCACGGGGGGCATATGGCTACACCTTC. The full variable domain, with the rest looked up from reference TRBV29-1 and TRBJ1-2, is SAVISQKPSRDICQRGTSLTIQCQVDSQVTMMFWYRQQPGQSLTLIATANQGSEATYESGFVIDKFPISRPNLTFSTLTVSNMSPEDSSIYLCSVGARGAYGYTFGSGTRLTVV.

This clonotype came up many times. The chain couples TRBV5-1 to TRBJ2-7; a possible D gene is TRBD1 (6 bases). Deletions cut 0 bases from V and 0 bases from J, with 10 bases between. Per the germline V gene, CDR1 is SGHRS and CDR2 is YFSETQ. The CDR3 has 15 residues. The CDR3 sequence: CASSLVGQSSYEQYF. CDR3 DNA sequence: TGCGCCAGCAGCTTGGTCGGACAGAGCTCCTACGAGCAGTACTTC.

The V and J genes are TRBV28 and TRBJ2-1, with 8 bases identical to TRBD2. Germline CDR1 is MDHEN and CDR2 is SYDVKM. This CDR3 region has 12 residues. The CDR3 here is CATFGTSNEQFF. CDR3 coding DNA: TGTGCGACCTTTGGGACTAGCAATGAGCAGTTCTTC.